The next 16 T cell receptor beta chains were all read from a single sample in a study of shared clonotypes between healthy human individuals. The assay was immunoSEQ multiplex PCR, and TCRdb's table has in-frame clones only and misses some. Of some 630,000 clones in the sample, 95% to 97% were seen once. Positively selected for CCR7, the CD45RO-negative cells used as naive CD8 cells excluded terminally differentiated effector memory CD45RA+ cells. Sequencing was performed on naive CD8+ T cells sorted from blood. These receptor sequences come from a woman between 25 and 40 years old in good health.

The count of this clone is one. This rearrangement joins TRBV5-6 to TRBJ2-1, with 8 positions matching TRBD1. Unmatched junction bases numbered 14, after V lost 4 bases and J lost 2 bases. This CDR3 has 18 residues. Germline V gives CDR1 SGHDT, CDR2 YYEEEE. Here the CDR3 DNA reads TGTGCCAGCAGCCCGACCCATTCCGGGACAGGAACCTACAATGAGCAGTTCTTC. It yields the protein CASSPTHSGTGTYNEQFF.

The V gene is TRBV29-1, the J gene TRBJ2-1; D ambiguous. Between the trimmed V and J ends, which lost 6 bases and 7 bases, there was a span of 16 bases. CDR1 and CDR2 (germline): SQVTM, ANQGSEA. The CDR3 sequence is 13 residues long. The CDR3: CSVKSDNFNEQFF. Here the CDR3 DNA reads TGCAGCGTGAAAAGCGACAACTTTAATGAGCAGTTCTTC.

The chain joins TRBV4-1 to TRBJ2-7; no reliable D call. Germline V gene lookup returns CDR1 MGHRA and CDR2 YSYEKL. The CDR3 sequence is 12 residues long. V was cut by 4 bases and J by 2 bases, with 6 bases left in between. The CDR3 nucleotides are TGCGCCAGCAGCCCGAACACCTACGAGCAGTACTTC. Residues: CASSPNTYEQYF.

The CDR3: CASSPLNEAGDTQYF. CDR3 coding DNA: TGTGCCAGCAGCCCCCTTAATGAGGCGGGAGATACGCAGTATTTT. The chain combines TRBV7-9 with TRBJ2-3; TRBD2 is a possible D gene (5 bases). This CDR3 spans 15 amino acids. Germline lookup yields CDR1 SEHNR and CDR2 FQNEAQ (reference sequence). V was shortened by 5 bases and J by 5 bases, with 17 bases between the two germline ends.

This chain connects TRBV11-2 to TRBJ2-1; D might be TRBD2 (5 bases). The CDR3 length is 16 residues. The V end lost 6 bases, the J end lost 6 bases, and 21 bases lay between the germline ends. Germline assignment: CDR1 SGHAT and CDR2 FQNNGV. The chain's CDR3 is CASSGLFGEMGNEQFF. DNA for the CDR3: TGTGCCAGCAGTGGGCTTTTTGGGGAGATGGGCAATGAGCAGTTCTTC.

The chain is built from TRBV29-1 and TRBJ1-3, with D maybe TRBD1 (6 bases). CDR1 SQVTM and CDR2 ANQGSEA come from the germline V gene. The V gene lost 7 bases and the J gene lost 3 bases, with 16 bases spanning the gap. The CDR3 is 14 residues long. CDR3 region: CSAQEGVVGNTIYF. Written as DNA, the CDR3 is TGCAGCGCACAAGAGGGGGTTGTTGGAAACACCATATATTTT. Supplemented by reference TRBV29-1 and TRBJ1-3, the full variable domain reads SAVISQKPSRDICQRGTSLTIQCQVDSQVTMMFWYRQQPGQSLTLIATANQGSEATYESGFVIDKFPISRPNLTFSTLTVSNMSPEDSSIYLCSAQEGVVGNTIYFGEGSWLTVV.

The rearrangement joins TRBV4-1 to TRBJ2-3, with a weak D call TRBD2 (5 bases). Trimming removed 4 bases at V and 1 base at J, with 12 bases between. The CDR3 totals 15 residues. Germline loops: CDR1 MGHRA, CDR2 YSYEKL. CDR3 DNA: TGCGCCAGCAGCCCAACGAGGGTGGGCACAGATACGCAGTATTTT. Translating it yields CASSPTRVGTDTQYF.

This clone has a single count. The V and J genes are TRBV6-1 and TRBJ2-1; TRBD2 agrees at 10 bases. The CDR3 is 19 amino acids. Trimming cost V 3 bases and J 4 bases; bases outside gene matches: 15. CDR1 is MNHNS and CDR2 is SASEGT in the germline V gene. The CDR3 nucleotides read TGTGCCAGCAGTGACCCGCTCCGAGGGAGCGGGAGGGCGTACAATGAGCAGTTCTTC. As protein: CASSDPLRGSGRAYNEQFF.

The chain uses TRBV9 and TRBJ2-6; TRBD1 matches at 9 bases. In germline, CDR1 is SGDLS, CDR2 YYNGEE. The CDR3 is made up of 18 amino acids. J was trimmed by 2 bases and V by 4 bases; bases with no gene match: 10. CDR3 nucleotides: TGTGCCAGCAGCCCTTCCGGGACAGGGTTTGCTGGGGCCAACGTCCTGACTTTC. Encoded protein: CASSPSGTGFAGANVLTF. Full variable domain (missing parts from reference TRBV9 and TRBJ2-6): DSGVTQTPKHLITATGQRVTLRCSPRSGDLSVYWYQQSLDQGLQFLIQYYNGEERAKGNILERFSAQQFPDLHSELNLSSLELGDSALYFCASSPSGTGFAGANVLTFGAGSRLTVL.

The gene calls are TRBV30 and TRBJ2-7; TRBD1 or TRBD2 may be the D gene (5 bases each). The CDR3 is 13 amino acids. Germline CDR1 GTSNPN, CDR2 SVGIG (reference sequence). Trimming pared 6 bases from V and 7 bases from J, leaving 19 bases between. CDR3 protein: CACEGRNLGEQYF. DNA for the CDR3: TGTGCCTGTGAGGGACGGAACTTGGGGGAGCAGTACTTC. Together with reference TRBV30 and TRBJ2-7, the CDR3 gives the full variable domain: SQTIHQWPATLVQPVGSPLSLECTVEGTSNPNLYWYRQAAGRGLQLLFYSVGIGQISSEVPQNLSASRPQDRQFILSSKKLLLSDSGFYLCACEGRNLGEQYFGPGTRLTVT.

The V and J genes are TRBV29-1 and TRBJ2-5; 10 nucleotides line up with TRBD2. The V segment lost 7 bases and the J segment 2 bases; nucleotides outside the gene matches: 4. CDR1 and CDR2 (germline): SQVTM, ANQGSEA. The CDR3 has 13 amino acids. Here the CDR3 DNA reads TGCAGCGGTCGGACTAGCGGACAAGAGACCCAGTACTTC. Residues: CSGRTSGQETQYF.

The V call is TRBV5-1, the J call TRBJ2-1; 8 bases line up with TRBD1. The CDR3 totals 15 residues. With V trimmed by 2 bases and J by 4 bases, 5 bases remained unmatched. CDR1 is SGHRS, CDR2 YFSETQ, per germline. Written as DNA, the CDR3 is TGCGCCAGCAGCTTCGGCAGGGGGCGATACAATGAGCAGTTCTTC. As protein: CASSFGRGRYNEQFF.

The rearrangement joins TRBV28 to TRBJ2-7; 10 positions match TRBD2. Germline V gene lookup returns CDR1 MDHEN and CDR2 SYDVKM. V gave up 10 bases and J gave up 2 bases; unmatched junction bases: 11. The CDR3 is 15 amino acids. The CDR3 coding sequence is TGTGCCACCAGGGTAGGGACTAGCGAAACCTACGAGCAGTACTTC. It translates to CATRVGTSETYEQYF.

J is TRBJ1-5 and V is TRBV5-6, with TRBD1 matching over 8 bases. Germline lookup yields CDR1 SGHDT and CDR2 YYEEEE. With 2 bases clipped from V and 3 bases from J, the junction kept 4 bases outside the gene matches. The CDR3 totals 15 residues. The CDR3 DNA sequence: TGTGCCAGCAGCTTAGAGGGACAGGCCAATCAGCCCCAGCATTTT. Translation gives CASSLEGQANQPQHF. Complete variable domain (other parts from reference TRBV5-6 and TRBJ1-5): DAGVTQSPTHLIKTRGQQVTLRCSPKSGHDTVSWYQQALGQGPQFIFQYYEEEERQRGNFPDRFSGHQFPNYSSELNVNALLLGDSALYLCASSLEGQANQPQHFGDGTRLSIL.

This clone was observed a single time. This chain joins TRBV10-2 and TRBJ1-2, with no clear D. The V gene lost 7 bases and the J gene lost 0 bases, with 9 bases spanning the gap. Germline CDR1 WSHSY, CDR2 SAAADI. This CDR3 spans 13 amino acids. CDR3 in DNA: TGCGCCAGCACCAGTCTACCTAACTATGGCTACACCTTC. It encodes CASTSLPNYGYTF.

V usage is TRBV19 and J usage is TRBJ1-4; D is undetermined. The germline V gene has CDR1 LNHDA and CDR2 SQIVND (reference sequence). The CDR3 covers 13 residues. V lost 7 bases and J lost 7, with 13 bases in between. CDR3 nucleotides: TGTGCCAGTAAAACCTTCGAGACTGAAAAACTGTTTTTT. This encodes CASKTFETEKLFF.